This T cell receptor (beta chain) was documented in a study of T-cell reconstitution after alpha-beta-depleted transplantation in children. Findings of the study overall: Surviving recipient T cells and thymic progenitors accounted for the high day-60 TCRbeta diversity observed in some patients. The origin of alpha-beta T cells about two months after transplant was reportedly several hundred expanded graft clones. The authors attributed T-cell counts and diversity one year after transplant mostly to newly produced T cells.

Construction of the TCRbeta library involved unique molecular identifiers. Via MiXCR, TCRdb re-called the PCR reads, giving one row per CDR3 protein. The data show fewer than 450,000 distinct CDR3 sequences, 15% to 20% seen once. This clonotype showed up just a few times. Its antigen is undetermined. This clonotype originated in a male patient aged 2-9 years who had a stem cell transplant for acute lymphoblastic leukemia, so the T cells may come from the graft donor. The input for sequencing was PBMCs, mostly from graft donor cells, taken 360 days after TCRalphabeta/CD19-depleted stem cell transplant.

The CDR3 loop reads CASSPSGYLNTEAFF. The CDR3 nucleotides are TGTGCCAGCAGTCCTAGCGGGTACTTGAACACTGAAGCTTTCTTT. The genes are TRBV6-1 and TRBJ1-1; D gene unclear. From germline, CDR1 is MNHNS and CDR2 SASEGT. Deletions cut 5 bases from V and 0 bases from J, with 13 bases between. The CDR3 length is 15 residues.